This passage covers 2 T cell receptor beta chains from one sample sequenced in a study of blood T cell repertoires in COVID-19. Sequenced by immunoSEQ multiplex PCR; TCRdb stores in-frame clones only, minus some. This sample yields some 300,000 clones, of which about 90% are seen a single time; around 0.96% belongs to the top ten. Sequenced input: peripheral blood. The receptors here all came from a woman between 35 and 50 years old with COVID-19, enrolled during active disease.

This chain joins TRBV5-6 and TRBJ2-7; 12 bases are shared with TRBD2. The CDR3 contains 15 residues. Germline V gives CDR1 SGHDT, CDR2 YYEEEE. After removal of 4 bases from V and 2 bases from J, the junction contained 4 bases not matched to a gene. CDR3 amino acids: CASSLGLAGPYEQYF. The CDR3, as DNA: TGTGCCAGCAGCCTCGGACTAGCGGGGCCCTACGAGCAGTACTTC.

The CDR3 loop reads CASSLGLGGEQFF. CDR3 DNA sequence: TGTGCCAGCAGCCTAGGACTAGGTGGTGAGCAGTTCTTC. V gene TRBV11-2 combines with J gene TRBJ2-1, with 7 bases matching TRBD2. V lost 5 bases, J lost 9 bases, and 7 bases stayed unmatched. This CDR3 comprises 13 residues. Germline loops: CDR1 SGHAT, CDR2 FQNNGV.